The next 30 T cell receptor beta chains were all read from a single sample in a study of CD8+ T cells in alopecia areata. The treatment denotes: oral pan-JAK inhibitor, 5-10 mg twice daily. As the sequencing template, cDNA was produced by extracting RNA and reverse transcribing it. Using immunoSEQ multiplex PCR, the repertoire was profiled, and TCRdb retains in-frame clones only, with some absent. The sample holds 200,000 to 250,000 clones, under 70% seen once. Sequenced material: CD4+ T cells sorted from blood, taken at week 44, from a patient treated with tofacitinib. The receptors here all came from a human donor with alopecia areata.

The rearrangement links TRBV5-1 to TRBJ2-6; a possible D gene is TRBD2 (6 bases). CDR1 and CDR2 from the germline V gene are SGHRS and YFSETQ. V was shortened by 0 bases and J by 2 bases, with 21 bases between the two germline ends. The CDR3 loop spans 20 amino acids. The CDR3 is CASSLASLGGSRAGANVLTF. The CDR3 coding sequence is TGCGCCAGCAGCTTGGCCTCTCTGGGGGGAAGTCGGGCTGGGGCCAACGTCCTGACTTTC.

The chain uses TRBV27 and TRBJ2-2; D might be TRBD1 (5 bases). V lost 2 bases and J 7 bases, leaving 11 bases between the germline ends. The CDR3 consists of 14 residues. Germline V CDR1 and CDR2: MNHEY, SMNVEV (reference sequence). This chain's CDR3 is CASSLQVQGGELFF. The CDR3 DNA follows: TGTGCCAGCAGTTTACAGGTCCAGGGCGGGGAGCTGTTTTTT.

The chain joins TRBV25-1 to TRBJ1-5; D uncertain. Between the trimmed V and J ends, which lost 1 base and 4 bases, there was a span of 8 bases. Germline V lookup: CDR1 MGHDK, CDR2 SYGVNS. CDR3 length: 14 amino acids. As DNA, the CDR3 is TGTGCCAGCAGTGAATCGGGATCAAATCAGCCCCAGCATTTT. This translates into CASSESGSNQPQHF.

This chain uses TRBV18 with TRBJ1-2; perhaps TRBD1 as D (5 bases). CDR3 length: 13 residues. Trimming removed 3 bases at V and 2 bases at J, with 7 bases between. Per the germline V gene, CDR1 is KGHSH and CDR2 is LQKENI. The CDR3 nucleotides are TGTGCCAGCTCACCGGACAACAACTATGGCTACACCTTC. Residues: CASSPDNNYGYTF.

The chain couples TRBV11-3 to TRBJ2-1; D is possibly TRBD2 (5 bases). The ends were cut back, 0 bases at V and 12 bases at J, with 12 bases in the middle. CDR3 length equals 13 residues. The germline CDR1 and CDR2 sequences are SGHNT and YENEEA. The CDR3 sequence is CASSLDDLRVQFF. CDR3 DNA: TGTGCCAGCAGCTTAGATGATCTGCGGGTGCAGTTCTTC.

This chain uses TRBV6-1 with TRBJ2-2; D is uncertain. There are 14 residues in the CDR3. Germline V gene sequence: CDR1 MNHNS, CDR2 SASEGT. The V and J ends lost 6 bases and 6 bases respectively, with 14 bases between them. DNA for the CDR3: TGTGCCAGCAGCCCTAAGCTAGGGCCCGGGGAGCTGTTTTTT. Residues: CASSPKLGPGELFF.

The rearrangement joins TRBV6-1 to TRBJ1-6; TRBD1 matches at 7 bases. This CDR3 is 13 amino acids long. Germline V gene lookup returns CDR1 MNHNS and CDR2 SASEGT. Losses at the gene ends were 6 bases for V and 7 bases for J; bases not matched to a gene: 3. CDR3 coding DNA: TGTGCCAGCAGGGGGACAGAAAATTCACCCCTCCACTTT. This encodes CASRGTENSPLHF.

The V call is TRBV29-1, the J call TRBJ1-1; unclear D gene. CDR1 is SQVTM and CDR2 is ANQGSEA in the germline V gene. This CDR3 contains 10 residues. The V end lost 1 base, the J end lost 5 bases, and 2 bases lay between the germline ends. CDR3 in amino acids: CSVEVTEAFF. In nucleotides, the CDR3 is TGCAGCGTTGAAGTAACTGAAGCTTTCTTT.

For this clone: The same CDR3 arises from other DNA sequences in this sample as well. This CDR3 reads CSVDRGGSEAFF. As DNA, the CDR3 is TGCAGCGTTGATAGAGGGGGTTCTGAAGCTTTCTTT. This chain joins TRBV29-1 and TRBJ1-1, with D perhaps TRBD1 (6 bases). V gave up 3 bases and J gave up 6 bases, with 11 bases separating them. The CDR3 contains 12 residues. Looked up from germline, CDR1 is SQVTM and CDR2 is ANQGSEA.

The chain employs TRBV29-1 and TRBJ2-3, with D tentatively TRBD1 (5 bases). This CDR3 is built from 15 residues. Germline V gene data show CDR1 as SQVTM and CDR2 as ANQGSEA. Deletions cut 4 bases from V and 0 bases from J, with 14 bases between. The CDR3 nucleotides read TGCAGCGTTGTGGGAACAGGCGCTAGCACAGATACGCAGTATTTT. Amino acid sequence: CSVVGTGASTDTQYF.

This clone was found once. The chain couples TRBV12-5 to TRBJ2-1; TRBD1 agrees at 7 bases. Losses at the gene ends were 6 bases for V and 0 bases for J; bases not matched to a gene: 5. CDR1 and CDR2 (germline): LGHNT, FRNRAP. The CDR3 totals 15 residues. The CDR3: CASGYRGSSYNEQFF. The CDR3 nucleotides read TGTGCTAGTGGGTACAGGGGAAGCTCCTACAATGAGCAGTTCTTC.

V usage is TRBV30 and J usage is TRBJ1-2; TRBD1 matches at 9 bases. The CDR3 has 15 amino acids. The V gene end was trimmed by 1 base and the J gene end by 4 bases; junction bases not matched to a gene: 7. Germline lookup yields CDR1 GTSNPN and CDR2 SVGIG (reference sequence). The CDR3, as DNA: TGTGCCTGGAGTGCCCGGGACAGGGACTCCTATGGCTACACCTTC. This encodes CAWSARDRDSYGYTF.

CDR3 loop: CASSFGFLVGEQYF. In DNA, the CDR3 is TGTGCCAGCAGCTTTGGCTTTTTGGTGGGAGAGCAGTACTTC. This chain links TRBV11-2 with TRBJ2-5, with D perhaps matching TRBD2 (5 bases). The CDR3 extends over 14 amino acids. Per the germline V gene, CDR1 is SGHAT and CDR2 is FQNNGV. Trimming cost V 3 bases and J 11 bases, with 19 bases left between them.

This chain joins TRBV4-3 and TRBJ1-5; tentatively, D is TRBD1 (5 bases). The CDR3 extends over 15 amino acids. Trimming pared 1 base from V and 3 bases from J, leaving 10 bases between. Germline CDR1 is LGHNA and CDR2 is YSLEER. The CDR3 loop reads CASSQGGDFNQPQHF. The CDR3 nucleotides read TGCGCCAGCAGCCAAGGAGGGGACTTCAATCAGCCCCAGCATTTT.

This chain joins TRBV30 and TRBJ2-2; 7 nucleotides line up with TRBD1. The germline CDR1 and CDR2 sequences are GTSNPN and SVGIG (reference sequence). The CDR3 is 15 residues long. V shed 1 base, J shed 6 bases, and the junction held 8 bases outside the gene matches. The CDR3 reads CAWSERFTGAGELFF. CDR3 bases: TGTGCCTGGAGTGAGCGCTTTACAGGGGCCGGGGAGCTGTTTTTT.

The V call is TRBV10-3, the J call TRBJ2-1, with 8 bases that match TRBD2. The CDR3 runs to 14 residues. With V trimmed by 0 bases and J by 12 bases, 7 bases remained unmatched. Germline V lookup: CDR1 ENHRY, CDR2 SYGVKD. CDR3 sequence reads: CAISESGLAGWQFF. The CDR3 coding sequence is TGTGCCATCAGTGAGTCGGGGCTAGCGGGCTGGCAGTTCTTC.

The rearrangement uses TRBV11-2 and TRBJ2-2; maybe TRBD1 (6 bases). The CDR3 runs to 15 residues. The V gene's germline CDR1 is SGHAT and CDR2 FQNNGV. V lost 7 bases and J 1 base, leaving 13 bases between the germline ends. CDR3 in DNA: TGTGCCAGCACTCCAGGGGTCCTGAACACCGGGGAGCTGTTTTTT. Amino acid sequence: CASTPGVLNTGELFF.

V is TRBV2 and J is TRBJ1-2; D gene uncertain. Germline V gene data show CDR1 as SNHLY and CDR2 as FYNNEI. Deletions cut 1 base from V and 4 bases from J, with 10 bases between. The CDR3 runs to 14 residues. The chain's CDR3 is CASSEVKGVYGYTF. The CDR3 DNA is TGTGCCAGCAGTGAAGTGAAGGGAGTCTATGGCTACACCTTC.

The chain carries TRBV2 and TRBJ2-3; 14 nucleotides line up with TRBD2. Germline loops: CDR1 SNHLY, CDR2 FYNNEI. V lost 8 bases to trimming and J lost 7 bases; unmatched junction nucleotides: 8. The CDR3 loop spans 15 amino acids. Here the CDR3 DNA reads TGTGCCAGCGGAAGACTAGCGGGGGGGCAAAATACGCAGTATTTT. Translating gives CASGRLAGGQNTQYF.

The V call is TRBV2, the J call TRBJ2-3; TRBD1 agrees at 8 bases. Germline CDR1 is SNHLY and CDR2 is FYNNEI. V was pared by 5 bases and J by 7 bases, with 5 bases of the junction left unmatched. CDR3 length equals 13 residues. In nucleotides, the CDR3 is TGTGCCAGCAGTTCGACAGGGGCGTATACGCAGTATTTT. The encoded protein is CASSSTGAYTQYF.

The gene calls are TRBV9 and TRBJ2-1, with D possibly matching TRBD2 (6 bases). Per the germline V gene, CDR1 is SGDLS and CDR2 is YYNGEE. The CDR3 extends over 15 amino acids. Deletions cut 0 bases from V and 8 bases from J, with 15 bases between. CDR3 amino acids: CASSVATWGEDEQFF. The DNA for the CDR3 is TGTGCCAGCAGCGTAGCTACTTGGGGGGAAGATGAGCAGTTCTTC.

As DNA, the CDR3 is TGTGCCAGTAGCACTTCAGGGAGGAACAATCAGCCCCAGCATTTT. This encodes CASSTSGRNNQPQHF. V gene TRBV19 combines with J gene TRBJ1-5, with D possibly matching TRBD1 (5 bases). Germline V gene sequence: CDR1 LNHDA, CDR2 SQIVND (reference sequence). The CDR3 length is 15 residues. Trimming shortened V by 6 bases and J by 3 bases, and 15 bases separated the two germline ends.

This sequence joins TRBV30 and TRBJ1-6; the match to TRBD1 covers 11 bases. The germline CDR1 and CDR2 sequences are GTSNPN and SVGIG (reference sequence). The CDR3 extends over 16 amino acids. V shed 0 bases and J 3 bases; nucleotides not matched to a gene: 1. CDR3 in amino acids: CAWSVGTGGYNSPLHF. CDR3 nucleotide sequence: TGTGCCTGGAGTGTCGGGACAGGGGGCTATAATTCACCCCTCCACTTT.

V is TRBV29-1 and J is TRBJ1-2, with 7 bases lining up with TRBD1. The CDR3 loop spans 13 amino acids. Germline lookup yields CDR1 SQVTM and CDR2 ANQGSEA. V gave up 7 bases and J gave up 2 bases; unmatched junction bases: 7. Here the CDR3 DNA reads TGCAGCGCCCTCAGGGGGTTGAACTATGGCTACACCTTC. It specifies CSALRGLNYGYTF.

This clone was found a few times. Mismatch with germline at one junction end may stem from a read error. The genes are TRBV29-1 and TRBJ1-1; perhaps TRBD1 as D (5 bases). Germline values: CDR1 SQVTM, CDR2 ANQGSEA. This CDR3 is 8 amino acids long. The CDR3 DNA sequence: TGCAGCGTTGGGGGCGCCTCCTTT. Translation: CSVGGASF.

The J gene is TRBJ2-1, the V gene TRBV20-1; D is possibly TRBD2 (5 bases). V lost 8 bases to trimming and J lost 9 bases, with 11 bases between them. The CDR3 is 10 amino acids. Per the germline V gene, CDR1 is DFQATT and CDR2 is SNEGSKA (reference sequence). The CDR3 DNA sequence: TGCAGTCCAAGAGGGTGTGAGCAGTTCTTC. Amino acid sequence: CSPRGCEQFF.

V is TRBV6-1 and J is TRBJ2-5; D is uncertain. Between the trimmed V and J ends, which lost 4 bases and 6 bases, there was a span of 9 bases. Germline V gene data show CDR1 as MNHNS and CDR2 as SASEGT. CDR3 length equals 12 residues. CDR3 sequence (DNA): TGTGCCAGCAGTGGGGGATTCAAGACCCAGTACTTC. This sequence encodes CASSGGFKTQYF.

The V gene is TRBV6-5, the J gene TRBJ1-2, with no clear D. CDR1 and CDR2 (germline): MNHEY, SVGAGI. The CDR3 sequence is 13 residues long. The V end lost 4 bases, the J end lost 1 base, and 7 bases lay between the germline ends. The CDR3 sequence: CASSSQFNYGYTF. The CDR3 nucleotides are TGTGCCAGCAGTTCTCAGTTTAACTATGGCTACACCTTC.

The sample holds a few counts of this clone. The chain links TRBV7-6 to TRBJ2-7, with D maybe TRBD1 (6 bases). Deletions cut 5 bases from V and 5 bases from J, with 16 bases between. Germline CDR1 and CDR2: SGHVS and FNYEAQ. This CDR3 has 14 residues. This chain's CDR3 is CASSPLRGSHEQYF. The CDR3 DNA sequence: TGTGCCAGCAGCCCTCTGAGGGGGTCCCACGAGCAGTACTTC.

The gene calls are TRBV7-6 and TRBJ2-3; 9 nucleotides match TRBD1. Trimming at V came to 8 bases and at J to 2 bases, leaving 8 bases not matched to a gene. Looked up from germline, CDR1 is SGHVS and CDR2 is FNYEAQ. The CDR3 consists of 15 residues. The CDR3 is CASARRDRATDTQYF. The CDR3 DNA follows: TGTGCCAGCGCCCGACGGGACAGGGCCACAGATACGCAGTATTTT.